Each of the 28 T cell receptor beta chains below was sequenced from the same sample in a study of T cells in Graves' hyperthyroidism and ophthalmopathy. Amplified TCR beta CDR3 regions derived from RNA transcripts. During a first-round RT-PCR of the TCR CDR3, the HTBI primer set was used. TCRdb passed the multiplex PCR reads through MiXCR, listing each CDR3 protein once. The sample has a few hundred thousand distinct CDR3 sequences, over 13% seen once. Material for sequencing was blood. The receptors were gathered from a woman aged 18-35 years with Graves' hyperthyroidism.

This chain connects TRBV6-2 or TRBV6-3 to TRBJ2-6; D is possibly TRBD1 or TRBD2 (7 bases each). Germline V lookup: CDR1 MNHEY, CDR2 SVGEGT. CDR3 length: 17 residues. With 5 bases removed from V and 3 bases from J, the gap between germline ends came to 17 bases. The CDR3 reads CASSPRGGAIGANVLTF. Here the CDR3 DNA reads TGTGCCAGCAGTCCCAGGGGGGGGGCAATTGGGGCCAACGTCCTGACTTTC.

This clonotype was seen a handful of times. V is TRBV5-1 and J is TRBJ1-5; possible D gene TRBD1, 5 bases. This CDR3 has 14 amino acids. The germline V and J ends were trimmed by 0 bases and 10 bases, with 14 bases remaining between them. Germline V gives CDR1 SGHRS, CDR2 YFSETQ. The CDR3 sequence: CASSLDGGRGPQHF. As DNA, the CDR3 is TGCGCCAGCAGCTTGGATGGAGGGAGGGGACCCCAGCATTTT.

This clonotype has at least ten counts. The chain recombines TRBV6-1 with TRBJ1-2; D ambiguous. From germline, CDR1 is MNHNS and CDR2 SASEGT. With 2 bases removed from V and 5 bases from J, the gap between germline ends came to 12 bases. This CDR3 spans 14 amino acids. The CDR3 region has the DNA TGTGCCAGCAGTGAATATGAGACCGGGTATGGCTACACCTTC. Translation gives CASSEYETGYGYTF.

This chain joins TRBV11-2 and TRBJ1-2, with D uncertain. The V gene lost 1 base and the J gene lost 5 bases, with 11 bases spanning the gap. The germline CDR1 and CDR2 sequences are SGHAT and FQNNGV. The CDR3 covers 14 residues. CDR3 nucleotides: TGTGCCAGCAGCTTAGGCAATGGGGTTTATGGCTACACCTTC. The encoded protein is CASSLGNGVYGYTF.

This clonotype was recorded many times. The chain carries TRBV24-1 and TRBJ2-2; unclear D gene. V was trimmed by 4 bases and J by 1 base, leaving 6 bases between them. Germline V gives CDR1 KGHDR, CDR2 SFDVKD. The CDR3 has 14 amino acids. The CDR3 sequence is CATSEGWNTGELFF. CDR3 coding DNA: TGTGCCACCAGTGAGGGCTGGAACACCGGGGAGCTGTTTTTT.

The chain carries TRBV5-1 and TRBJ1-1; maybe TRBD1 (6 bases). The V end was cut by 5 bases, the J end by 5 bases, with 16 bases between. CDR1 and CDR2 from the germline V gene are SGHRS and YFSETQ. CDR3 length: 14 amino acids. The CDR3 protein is CASSPWGRETEAFF. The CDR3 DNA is TGCGCCAGCAGTCCCTGGGGGCGGGAGACTGAAGCTTTCTTT.

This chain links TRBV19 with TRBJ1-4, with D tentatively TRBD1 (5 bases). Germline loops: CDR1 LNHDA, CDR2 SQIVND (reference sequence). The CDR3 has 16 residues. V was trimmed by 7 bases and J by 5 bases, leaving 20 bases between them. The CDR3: CASMTGRAGQNEKLFF. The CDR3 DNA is TGTGCCAGTATGACCGGCCGAGCGGGGCAAAATGAAAAACTGTTTTTT.

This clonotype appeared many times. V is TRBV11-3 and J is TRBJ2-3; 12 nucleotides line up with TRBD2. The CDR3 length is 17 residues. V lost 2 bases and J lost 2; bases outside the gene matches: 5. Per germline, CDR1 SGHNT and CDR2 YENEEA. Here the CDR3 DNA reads TGTGCCAGCAGCTTATATGGACTAGCGGGGTACACAGATACGCAGTATTTT. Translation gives CASSLYGLAGYTDTQYF.

The CDR3 nucleotides are TGTGCCAGTACCACAGGGGGGGCCAACACTGCCTATGGCTACACCTTC. This sequence encodes CASTTGGANTAYGYTF. The chain recombines TRBV19 with TRBJ1-2; 8 bases line up with TRBD1. The CDR3 has 16 amino acids. The V gene end was trimmed by 7 bases and the J gene end by 4 bases; junction bases not matched to a gene: 14. Germline CDR1 and CDR2: LNHDA and SQIVND (reference sequence).

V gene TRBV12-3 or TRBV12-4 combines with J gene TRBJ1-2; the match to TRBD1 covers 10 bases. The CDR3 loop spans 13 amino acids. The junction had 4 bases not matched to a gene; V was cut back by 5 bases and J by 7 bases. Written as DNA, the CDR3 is TGTGCCAGCAGTCGGACAGGGGGACGTGGCTACACCTTC. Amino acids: CASSRTGGRGYTF.

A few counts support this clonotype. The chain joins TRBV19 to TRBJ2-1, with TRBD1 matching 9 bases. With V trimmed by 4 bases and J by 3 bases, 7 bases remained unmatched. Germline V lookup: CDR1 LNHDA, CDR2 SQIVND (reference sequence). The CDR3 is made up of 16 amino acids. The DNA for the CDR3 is TGTGCCAGTAGTAAAACAGGGGGCCGGGGCTACAATGAGCAGTTCTTC. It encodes CASSKTGGRGYNEQFF.

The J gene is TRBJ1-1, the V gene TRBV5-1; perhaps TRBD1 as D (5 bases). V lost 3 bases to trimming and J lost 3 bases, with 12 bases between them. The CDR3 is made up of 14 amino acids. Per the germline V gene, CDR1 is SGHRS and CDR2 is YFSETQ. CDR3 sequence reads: CASSSLPGDTEAFF. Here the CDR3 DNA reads TGCGCCAGCAGCTCCTTACCGGGGGACACTGAAGCTTTCTTT.

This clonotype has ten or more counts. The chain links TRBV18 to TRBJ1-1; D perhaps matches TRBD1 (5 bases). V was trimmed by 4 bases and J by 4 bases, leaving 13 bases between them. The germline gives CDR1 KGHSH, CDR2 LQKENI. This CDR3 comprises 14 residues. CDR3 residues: CASSQGFSGTEAFF. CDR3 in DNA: TGTGCCAGCTCACAGGGGTTCTCTGGCACTGAAGCTTTCTTT.

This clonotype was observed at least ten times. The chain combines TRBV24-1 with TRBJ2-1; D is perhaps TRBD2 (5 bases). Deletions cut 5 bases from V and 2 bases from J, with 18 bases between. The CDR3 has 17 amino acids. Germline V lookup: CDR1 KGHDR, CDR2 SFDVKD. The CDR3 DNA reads TGTGCCACCAGTGCCACTAGGGAGAAGCCCCCCTACAATGAGCAGTTCTTC. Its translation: CATSATREKPPYNEQFF.

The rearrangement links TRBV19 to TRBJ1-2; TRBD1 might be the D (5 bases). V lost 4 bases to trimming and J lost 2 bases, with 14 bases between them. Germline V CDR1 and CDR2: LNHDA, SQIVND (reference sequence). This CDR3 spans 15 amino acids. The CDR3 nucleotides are TGTGCCAGTAGTAAGAGGCAGGGAGAAAACTATGGCTACACCTTC. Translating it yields CASSKRQGENYGYTF.

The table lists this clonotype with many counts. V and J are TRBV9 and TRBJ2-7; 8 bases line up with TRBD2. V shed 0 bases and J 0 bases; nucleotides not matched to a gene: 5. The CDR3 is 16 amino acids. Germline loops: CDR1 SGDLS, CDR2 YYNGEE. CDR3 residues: CASSVGLSGASYEQYF. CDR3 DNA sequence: TGTGCCAGCAGCGTAGGTCTTAGCGGGGCCTCCTACGAGCAGTACTTC.

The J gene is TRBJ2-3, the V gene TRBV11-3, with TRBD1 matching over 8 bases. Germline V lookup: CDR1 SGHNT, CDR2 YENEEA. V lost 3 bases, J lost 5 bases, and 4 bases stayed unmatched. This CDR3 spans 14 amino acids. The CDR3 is CASSFPGTGDTQYF. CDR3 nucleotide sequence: TGTGCCAGCAGCTTTCCCGGGACAGGAGATACGCAGTATTTT.

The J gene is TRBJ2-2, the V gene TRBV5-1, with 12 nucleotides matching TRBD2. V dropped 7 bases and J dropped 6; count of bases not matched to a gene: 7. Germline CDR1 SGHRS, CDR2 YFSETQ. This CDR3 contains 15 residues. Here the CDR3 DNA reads TGCGCCAGCCACTCTAGCGGGAGGGCCGCCGGGGAGCTGTTTTTT. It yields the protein CASHSSGRAAGELFF.

CDR3: CASSYQTGTNEKLFF. In DNA form, the CDR3 reads TGTGCCAGCAGCTACCAAACAGGGACTAATGAAAAACTGTTTTTT. The chain combines TRBV7-2 with TRBJ1-4, with D perhaps matching TRBD1 (6 bases). V was clipped by 4 bases and J by 2 bases, with 11 bases between them. Germline values: CDR1 SGHTA, CDR2 FQGNSA. This CDR3 is 15 amino acids long.

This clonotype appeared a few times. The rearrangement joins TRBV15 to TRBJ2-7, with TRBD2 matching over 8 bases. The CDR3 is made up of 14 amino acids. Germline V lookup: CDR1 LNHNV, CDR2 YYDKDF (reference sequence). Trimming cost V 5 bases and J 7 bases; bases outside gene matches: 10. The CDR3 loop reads CATSFGAGEWEQYV. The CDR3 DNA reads TGTGCCACCAGCTTTGGAGCGGGAGAGTGGGAGCAGTACGTC.

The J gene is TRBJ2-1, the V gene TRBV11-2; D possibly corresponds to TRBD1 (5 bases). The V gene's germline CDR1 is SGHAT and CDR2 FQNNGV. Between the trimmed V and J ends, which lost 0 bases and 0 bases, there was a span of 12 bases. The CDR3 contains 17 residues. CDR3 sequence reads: CASSLELGVSSYNEQFF. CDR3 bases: TGTGCCAGCAGCTTAGAATTAGGGGTAAGCTCCTACAATGAGCAGTTCTTC.

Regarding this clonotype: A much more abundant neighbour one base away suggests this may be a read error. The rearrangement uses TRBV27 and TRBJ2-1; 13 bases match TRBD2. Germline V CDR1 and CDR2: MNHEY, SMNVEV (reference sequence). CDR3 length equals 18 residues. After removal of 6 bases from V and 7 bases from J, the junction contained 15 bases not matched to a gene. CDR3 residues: CASRRRTSGGWTGNEQFF. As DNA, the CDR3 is TGTGCCAGCAGACGACGGACTAGCGGGGGTTGGACGGGTAATGAGCAGTTCTTC.

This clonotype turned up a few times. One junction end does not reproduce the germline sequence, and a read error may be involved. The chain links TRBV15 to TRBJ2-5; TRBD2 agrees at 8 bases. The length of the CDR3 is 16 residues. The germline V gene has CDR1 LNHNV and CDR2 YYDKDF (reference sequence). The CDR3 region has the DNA TGTGTCACCAGCAGAGAGTCTGCCGGGAGGGAAAAGACCCAGTACTTC. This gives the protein CVTSRESAGREKTQYF.

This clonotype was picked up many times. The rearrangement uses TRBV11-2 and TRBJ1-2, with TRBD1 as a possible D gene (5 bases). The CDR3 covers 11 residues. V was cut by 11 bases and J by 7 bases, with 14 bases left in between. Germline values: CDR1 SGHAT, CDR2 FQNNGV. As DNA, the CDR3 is TGTGCCTTTGGGGGACCCTCTGGCTACACCTTC. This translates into CAFGGPSGYTF.

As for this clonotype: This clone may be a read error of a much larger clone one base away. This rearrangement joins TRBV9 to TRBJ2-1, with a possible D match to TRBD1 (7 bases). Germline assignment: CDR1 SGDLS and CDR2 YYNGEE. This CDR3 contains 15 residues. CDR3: CASGVGGGIYNEQFF. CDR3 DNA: TGTGCCAGCGGCGTTGGAGGGGGCATATACAATGAGCAGTTCTTC.

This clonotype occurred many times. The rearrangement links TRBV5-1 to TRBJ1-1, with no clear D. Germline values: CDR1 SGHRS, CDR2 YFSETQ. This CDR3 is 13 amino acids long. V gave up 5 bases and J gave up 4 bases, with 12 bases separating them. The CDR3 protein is CASSFQRPTEAFF. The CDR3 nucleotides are TGCGCCAGCAGTTTTCAGAGACCCACTGAAGCTTTCTTT.

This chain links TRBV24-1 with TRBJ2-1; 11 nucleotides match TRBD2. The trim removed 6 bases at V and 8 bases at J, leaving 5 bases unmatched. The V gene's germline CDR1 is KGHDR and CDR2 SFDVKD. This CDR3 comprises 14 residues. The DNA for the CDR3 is TGTGCCACCAGTCCTAGCGGGAGGAACTATGAGCAGTTCTTC. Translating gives CATSPSGRNYEQFF.

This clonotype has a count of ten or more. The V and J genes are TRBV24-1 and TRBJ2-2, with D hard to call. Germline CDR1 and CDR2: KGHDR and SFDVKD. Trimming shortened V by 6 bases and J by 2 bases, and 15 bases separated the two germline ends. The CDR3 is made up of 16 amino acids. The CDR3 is CATSHPSSPNTGELFF. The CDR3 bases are TGTGCCACCAGTCACCCCTCGAGCCCCAACACCGGGGAGCTGTTTTTT.